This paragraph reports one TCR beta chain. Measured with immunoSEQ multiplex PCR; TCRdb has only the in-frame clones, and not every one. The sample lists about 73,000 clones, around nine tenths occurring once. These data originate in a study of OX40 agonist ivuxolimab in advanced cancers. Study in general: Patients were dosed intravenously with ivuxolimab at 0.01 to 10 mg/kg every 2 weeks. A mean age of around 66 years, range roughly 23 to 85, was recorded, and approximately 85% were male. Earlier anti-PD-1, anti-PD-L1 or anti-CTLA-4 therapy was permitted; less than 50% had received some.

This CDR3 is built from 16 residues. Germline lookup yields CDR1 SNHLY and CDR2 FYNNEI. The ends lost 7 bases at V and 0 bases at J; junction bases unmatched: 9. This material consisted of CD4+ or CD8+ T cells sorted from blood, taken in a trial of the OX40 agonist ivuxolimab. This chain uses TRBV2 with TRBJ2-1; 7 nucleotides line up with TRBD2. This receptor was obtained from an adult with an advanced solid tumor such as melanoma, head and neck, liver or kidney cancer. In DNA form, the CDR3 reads TGTGCCAGCACCCCGACTAGCAGGAGCTCCTACAATGAGCAGTTCTTC. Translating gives CASTPTSRSSYNEQFF.